The 3 T cell receptor beta chains presented below share a single source sample, sequenced in a study of blood T cell repertoires in COVID-19. The repertoire was sequenced with immunoSEQ multiplex PCR; TCRdb's copy has only in-frame clones and lacks some. Of tens of thousands of clones in the sample, 79% were seen once. Sequences were obtained from peripheral blood. These receptors all come from a human donor in a cohort sampled during active COVID-19.

This clone was picked up a small number of times. The V call is TRBV21-1, the J call TRBJ1-6; the table assigns TRBD1, which was not confirmed against the DNA. TRBV21-1 has pseudogene status. CDR3 length: 15 residues. The CDR3 sequence: CASSVTGLGNSPLHF. The CDR3 region has the DNA TGTGCCAGCAGCGTAACAGGGCTCGGTAATTCACCCCTCCACTTT.

V is TRBV5-5 and J is TRBJ2-5, with TRBD2 matching over 8 bases. V lost 3 bases and J lost 3; bases outside the gene matches: 13. In germline, CDR1 is SGHKS, CDR2 YYEKEE (reference sequence). The CDR3 sequence is 17 residues long. The CDR3 loop is CASSSMVTSGLKETQYF. The DNA for the CDR3 is TGTGCCAGCAGCTCAATGGTAACTAGCGGTTTGAAAGAGACCCAGTACTTC.

V gene TRBV5-4 combines with J gene TRBJ2-7; 12 bases align to TRBD2. The length of the CDR3 is 15 residues. Per the germline V gene, CDR1 is SGHNT and CDR2 is YYREEE (reference sequence). Trimming removed 5 bases from V and 3 bases from J; junction bases left unmatched: 6. The CDR3 region is CASRDGLAGNYEQYF. CDR3 bases: TGTGCCAGCAGAGATGGACTAGCGGGGAACTACGAGCAGTACTTC.